A single TCR beta chain is shown here with its context. What antigen it recognizes has not been identified. Base qualities are not provided; no much larger clone lies one nucleotide away. Reading from cysteine to phenylalanine, the CDR3 counts 15 amino acids. Only the CDR3 DNA stays, 45 bases, in frame from base 1. At the junction V is shortened by 0 bases and J by 6 bases, with 12 bases in between. CDR1 is given as SGHRS and CDR2 as YFSETQ, both from the germline V gene. This specimen comes from a study of metastatic and nonmetastatic thyroid tumors (dated by TCRdb to 2018 to 2020). About the full investigation: Repertoires from peripheral blood and from tumor or nodule tissue samples of malignant and benign thyroid patients were compared. Broad study findings and their caveats: TCR beta diversity was reported as significantly higher in malignant tumors than in benign nodules, in both blood and tumor samples.

No treatment had been received by any patient before thyroid surgery. The study retrospectively analysed patient clinical samples collected from about 2012 to 2018 using T-cell receptor beta sequencing. Library generation was performed with PCR. For sequencing, an Illumina HiSeq 4000 was employed. The TCR beta-chain CDR3 region of each patient was profiled by high-throughput sequencing. As for how the authors treated the data: A classifier to discriminate distant-metastatic papillary thyroid cancer patients was built from CDR3 differences across clinicopathological groups. To measure repertoire diversity the researchers used the Shannon index, while the Morisita-Horn index served to gauge how similar the tumor and blood repertoires were. TCRdb reworked the public reads: Q25 trimming with fastp, MiXCR clone assembly, productive beta chains retained. V and J calls and clone size were set by TCRdb, not the authors. This sample gives some 17,000 clones in total; 20% to 25% of them show up just once. The ten most abundant clones make up just over 20% of the sample.

The sequence is built from TRBV5-1 and TRBJ1-4, and perhaps TRBD1 as D gene, on 5 matching bases. Input material: adjacent normal tissue. The receptor was isolated from a female donor with papillary thyroid cancer or a benign thyroid nodule (not recorded which). Some clones in this sample may be carry-over from other donors' samples. The CDR3 here reads CASSLASGGYEKLFF. The bases are TGCGCCAGCAGCTTGGCTAGTGGGGGGTATGAAAAACTGTTTTTT.